This TCR beta chain was profiled in a study of OX40 agonist ivuxolimab in advanced cancers. CDR3 length: 12 amino acids. With 11 bases clipped from V and 5 bases from J, the junction kept 6 bases outside the gene matches. CDR1 and CDR2 (germline): SNHLY, FYNNEI. Data came from immunoSEQ multiplex PCR; TCRdb stores just in-frame clones and leaves some out. Among more than 50,000 clones listed, over 80% were seen once. This receptor was obtained from an adult with an advanced solid tumor such as melanoma, head and neck, liver or kidney cancer. V usage is TRBV2 and J usage is TRBJ1-1, with TRBD1 matching 9 bases. The sample consisted of CD4+ or CD8+ T cells sorted from blood, taken in a trial of the OX40 agonist ivuxolimab. CDR3 loop: CAGTGSGTEAFF. The DNA of the CDR3 is TGTGCCGGGACAGGGAGTGGAACTGAAGCTTTCTTT.